Below are 2 T cell receptor beta chains sequenced from a single sample in a study of blood T cell repertoires in COVID-19. TCRdb's copy holds only in-frame clones and misses some; the assay was immunoSEQ multiplex PCR. The table has 200,000 to 250,000 clones, approximately 90% seen once. The sample was peripheral blood. The receptors shown here come from a man in his 60s who had recovered from COVID-19.

CDR3 nucleotides: TGTGCCAGCAGCCCCCCCAGCTTGCGCCCGGGAGAGCAGTACTTC. It translates to CASSPPSLRPGEQYF. The V call is TRBV6-5, the J call TRBJ2-7; D possibly corresponds to TRBD2 (5 bases). V lost 6 bases and J 7 bases, leaving 22 bases between the germline ends. Germline V gene sequence: CDR1 MNHEY, CDR2 SVGAGI. This CDR3 is 15 amino acids long.

The chain joins TRBV11-2 to TRBJ1-2; a possible D gene is TRBD1 (5 bases). Per the germline V gene, CDR1 is SGHAT and CDR2 is FQNNGV. Trimming removed 2 bases at V and 4 bases at J, with 14 bases between. The CDR3 is 15 residues long. The DNA of the CDR3 is TGTGCCAGCAGCTTACGCCCGACAGCTACCTATGGCTACACCTTC. Its translation is CASSLRPTATYGYTF.